A single sample is the source of the 26 T cell receptor beta chains below, sequenced in a study of cytomegalovirus exposure and HLA in healthy donors. Profiled with immunoSEQ multiplex PCR; TCRdb holds only in-frame clones, not every one. The data contain 55,000 to 65,000 clones, more than 75% of them singletons. Specimen: PBMCs. All receptors derive from a man aged 18-30 years in good health and CMV-seronegative.

The DNA for the CDR3 is TGTGCCTGGGCGTCCGGGACTTTCCCGGGAGGCTACACCTTC. Translation: CAWASGTFPGGYTF. The J gene is TRBJ1-2, the V gene TRBV30, with D perhaps TRBD1 (5 bases). The V and J ends lost 5 bases and 8 bases respectively, with 21 bases between them. The CDR3 contains 14 residues. From germline, CDR1 is GTSNPN and CDR2 SVGIG (reference sequence). The full variable domain, rest sourced from reference TRBV30 and TRBJ1-2, is SQTIHQWPATLVQPVGSPLSLECTVEGTSNPNLYWYRQAAGRGLQLLFYSVGIGQISSEVPQNLSASRPQDRQFILSSKKLLLSDSGFYLCAWASGTFPGGYTFGSGTRLTVV.

CDR3 coding DNA: TGTGCCAGCAGCCAACCACTAGCGGGAGGTCCTTATGAGCAGTTCTTC. As protein: CASSQPLAGGPYEQFF. The V call is TRBV4-2, the J call TRBJ2-1, with TRBD2 identical over 12 bases. Looked up from germline, CDR1 is LGHNA and CDR2 is YNFKEQ. V shed 2 bases and J 8 bases; nucleotides not matched to a gene: 7. The CDR3 has 16 residues.

This clone was counted a single time. This chain uses TRBV4-1 with TRBJ1-5; D remains unclear. This CDR3 spans 13 amino acids. V gave up 1 base and J gave up 5 bases, with 6 bases separating them. The germline CDR1 and CDR2 sequences are MGHRA and YSYEKL. CDR3: CASSQATDQPQHF. The CDR3 nucleotides read TGCGCCAGCAGCCAAGCTACTGATCAGCCCCAGCATTTT.

V is TRBV29-1 and J is TRBJ2-3, with TRBD2 identical over 11 bases. This CDR3 spans 16 amino acids. The V gene's germline CDR1 is SQVTM and CDR2 ANQGSEA. With V trimmed by 6 bases and J by 0 bases, 8 bases remained unmatched. The CDR3: CSVGGLAERSTDTQYF. The DNA for the CDR3 is TGCAGCGTCGGGGGACTAGCGGAGAGGAGCACAGATACGCAGTATTTT.

The chain has TRBV7-2 and TRBJ1-4; 9 bases are a match to TRBD1. The CDR3 is 15 residues long. Germline CDR1 and CDR2: SGHTA and FQGNSA. The V segment lost 5 bases and the J segment 4 bases; nucleotides outside the gene matches: 5. The CDR3 loop reads CASSLNRGLNEKLFF. The DNA of the CDR3 is TGTGCCAGCAGCCTCAACAGGGGGCTTAATGAAAAACTGTTTTTT.

V gene TRBV5-4 combines with J gene TRBJ2-5; 8 bases are shared with TRBD1. The CDR3 sequence is 16 residues long. Germline lookup yields CDR1 SGHNT and CDR2 YYREEE (reference sequence). V was clipped by 2 bases and J by 1 base; unmatched bases: 7. The CDR3 nucleotides read TGTGCCAGCAGCTTTGGGGACAGGCGTTTCCAAGAGACCCAGTACTTC. Translated, it gives CASSFGDRRFQETQYF. The full variable domain, with the rest looked up from reference TRBV5-4 and TRBJ2-5, is ETGVTQSPTHLIKTRGQQVTLRCSSQSGHNTVSWYQQALGQGPQFIFQYYREEENGRGNFPPRFSGLQFPNYSSELNVNALELDDSALYLCASSFGDRRFQETQYFGPGTRLLVL.

The chain joins TRBV19 to TRBJ2-7, with 9 bases lining up with TRBD1. CDR3 length equals 12 residues. V was pared by 9 bases and J by 3 bases, with 3 bases of the junction left unmatched. Germline lookup yields CDR1 LNHDA and CDR2 SQIVND (reference sequence). The CDR3 DNA is TGTGCCAGCGGGACAGGGTTCTACGAGCAGTACTTC. This translates into CASGTGFYEQYF.

CDR3 protein: CSAGIHPNTEAFF. For the CDR3, the DNA is TGCAGCGCGGGAATTCACCCGAACACTGAAGCTTTCTTT. This chain links TRBV29-1 with TRBJ1-1; D unclear. This CDR3 is 13 amino acids long. The germline CDR1 and CDR2 sequences are SQVTM and ANQGSEA. Trimming removed 7 bases at V and 1 base at J, with 13 bases between.

The rearrangement joins TRBV9 to TRBJ2-3, with TRBD2 matching 7 bases. This CDR3 contains 16 residues. CDR1 and CDR2 (germline): SGDLS, YYNGEE. The V and J ends lost 5 bases and 2 bases, in that order; junction bases with no gene match: 11. The CDR3 is CASSDPTAGITDTQYF. The CDR3, as DNA: TGTGCCAGCAGTGACCCTACAGCGGGAATCACAGATACGCAGTATTTT.

The rearrangement joins TRBV30 to TRBJ2-3, with D possibly matching TRBD2 (6 bases). The CDR3 consists of 15 residues. Germline-derived CDR1 and CDR2 are GTSNPN and SVGIG (reference sequence). V shed 5 bases and J shed 3 bases, with 18 bases lying between them. The CDR3 spells CAWGSGGKGTDTQYF. The CDR3 nucleotides read TGTGCCTGGGGGAGCGGAGGGAAAGGGACAGATACGCAGTATTTT.

The chain combines TRBV7-9 with TRBJ1-1, with no clear D. The CDR3 is 14 residues long. V lost 7 bases and J 3 bases, leaving 15 bases between the germline ends. Per germline, CDR1 SEHNR and CDR2 FQNEAQ (reference sequence). CDR3 sequence (DNA): TGTGCCAGCAACAAACCCCCGGGTGACACTGAAGCTTTCTTT. It specifies CASNKPPGDTEAFF.

This rearrangement joins TRBV4-2 to TRBJ2-1; 7 nucleotides match TRBD2. The CDR3 has 18 residues. Germline V CDR1 and CDR2: LGHNA, YNFKEQ. Trimming took 2 bases from V and 7 from J; bases not matched to a gene: 17. The CDR3 DNA sequence: TGTGCCAGCAGCCAATTCCCCACTAGCGCCCTCCTTCGGAATGAGCAGTTCTTC. Its protein product is CASSQFPTSALLRNEQFF.

V usage is TRBV7-6 and J usage is TRBJ2-1, with 7 bases aligning to TRBD1. The trim removed 1 base at V and 3 bases at J, leaving 6 bases unmatched. CDR3 length: 16 amino acids. CDR1 SGHVS and CDR2 FNYEAQ come from the germline V gene. The DNA of the CDR3 is TGTGCCAGCAGCTTAGGGGCACAGGGGATCTACAATGAGCAGTTCTTC. Its translation is CASSLGAQGIYNEQFF. Variable domain in full (rest from reference TRBV7-6 and TRBJ2-1): GAGVSQSPRYKVTKRGQDVALRCDPISGHVSLYWYRQALGQGPEFLTYFNYEAQQDKSGLPNDRFSAERPEGSISTLTIQRTEQRDSAMYRCASSLGAQGIYNEQFFGPGTRLTVL.

V is TRBV2 and J is TRBJ2-7, with 12 bases fitting TRBD2. V lost 3 bases, J lost 2 bases, and 2 bases stayed unmatched. This CDR3 is 15 amino acids long. Looked up from germline, CDR1 is SNHLY and CDR2 is FYNNEI. The CDR3 region is CASSERTSGTYEQYF. The CDR3 coding sequence is TGTGCCAGCAGTGAGCGGACTAGCGGGACCTACGAGCAGTACTTC.

The V and J genes are TRBV5-1 and TRBJ1-1, with D uncertain. V was trimmed by 0 bases and J by 5 bases, leaving 14 bases between them. The CDR3 has 15 residues. Germline V gene lookup returns CDR1 SGHRS and CDR2 YFSETQ. CDR3 region: CASSLVSMGETEAFF. CDR3 nucleotide sequence: TGCGCCAGCAGCTTGGTGTCAATGGGAGAAACTGAAGCTTTCTTT. Filled out from reference TRBV5-1 and TRBJ1-1, the complete variable domain reads KAGVTQTPRYLIKTRGQQVTLSCSPISGHRSVSWYQQTPGQGLQFLFEYFSETQRNKGNFPGRFSGRQFSNSRSEMNVSTLELGDSALYLCASSLVSMGETEAFFGQGTRLTVV.

CDR3 amino acids: CASSPELQTFYEQYF. The CDR3 bases are TGTGCCAGCTCACCAGAACTCCAAACTTTCTACGAGCAGTACTTC. The V and J genes are TRBV18 and TRBJ2-7; D gene unclear. V lost 2 bases and J lost 3, with 14 bases in between. CDR3 length: 15 residues. CDR1 and CDR2 (germline): KGHSH, LQKENI. Together with reference TRBV18 and TRBJ2-7, the CDR3 gives the full variable domain: NAGVMQNPRHLVRRRGQEARLRCSPMKGHSHVYWYRQLPEEGLKFMVYLQKENIIDESGMPKERFSAEFPKEGPSILRIQQVVRGDSAAYFCASSPELQTFYEQYFGPGTRLTVT.

The chain has TRBV5-6 and TRBJ2-1; 7 nucleotides line up with TRBD1. This CDR3 has 12 residues. From germline, CDR1 is SGHDT and CDR2 YYEEEE. After removal of 3 bases from V and 8 bases from J, the junction contained 2 bases not matched to a gene. The CDR3 protein is CASSWDSDEQFF. The CDR3 DNA sequence: TGTGCCAGCAGCTGGGACAGCGATGAGCAGTTCTTC.

V usage is TRBV5-4 and J usage is TRBJ2-3; TRBD2 is a possible D gene (6 bases). V lost 5 bases, J lost 0 bases, and 16 bases lay in between. The CDR3 covers 16 residues. The germline V gene has CDR1 SGHNT and CDR2 YYREEE (reference sequence). This CDR3 reads CASRGRLESSTDTQYF. CDR3 DNA sequence: TGTGCCAGCAGAGGGCGACTAGAGTCTAGCACAGATACGCAGTATTTT.

This clone showed up just a few times. V usage is TRBV6-4 and J usage is TRBJ2-2; D possibly corresponds to TRBD1 (6 bases). V lost 4 bases, J lost 5 bases, and 11 bases lay in between. This CDR3 has 14 residues. Germline V gene data show CDR1 as MRHNA and CDR2 as SNTAGT. CDR3 residues: CASSAGATTGELFF. The DNA for the CDR3 is TGTGCCAGCAGTGCAGGGGCAACGACCGGGGAGCTGTTTTTT.

V and J are TRBV7-3 and TRBJ2-1; D might be TRBD2 (7 bases). Trimming removed 3 bases at V and 8 bases at J, with 17 bases between. This CDR3 spans 15 amino acids. Germline-derived CDR1 and CDR2 are SGHTA and FQGTGA. CDR3 nucleotides: TGTGCCAGCAGCTTGGTCGTTGGGGGGGGCGATGAGCAGTTCTTC. Translating it yields CASSLVVGGGDEQFF.

The rearrangement uses TRBV28 and TRBJ2-7, with a weak D call TRBD1 (6 bases). Germline V gene data show CDR1 as MDHEN and CDR2 as SYDVKM. This CDR3 region has 14 residues. This chain's CDR3 is CTTTRDITSYEQYF. The CDR3 nucleotides are TGTACGACGACCCGGGACATAACTTCCTACGAGCAGTACTTC.

The chain links TRBV5-1 to TRBJ2-7; D is possibly TRBD2 (5 bases). Germline values: CDR1 SGHRS, CDR2 YFSETQ. The ends were cut back, 4 bases at V and 3 bases at J, with 23 bases in the middle. The CDR3 sequence is 17 residues long. CDR3 region: CASSNSVTGIEHYEQYF. The CDR3 DNA reads TGCGCCAGCAGCAACTCCGTAACCGGGATTGAGCACTACGAGCAGTACTTC. Looking up the rest from reference TRBV5-1 and TRBJ2-7 gives the full variable domain: KAGVTQTPRYLIKTRGQQVTLSCSPISGHRSVSWYQQTPGQGLQFLFEYFSETQRNKGNFPGRFSGRQFSNSRSEMNVSTLELGDSALYLCASSNSVTGIEHYEQYFGPGTRLTVT.

This chain uses TRBV28 with TRBJ2-7, with D possibly TRBD2 on 5 matching bases. The CDR3 extends over 15 amino acids. CDR1 is MDHEN, CDR2 SYDVKM, per germline. V lost 5 bases and J 5 bases, leaving 19 bases between the germline ends. The CDR3 region is CASSPLGSPRDEQYF. CDR3 sequence (DNA): TGTGCCAGCAGTCCGCTTGGGAGTCCCCGGGACGAGCAGTACTTC.

This clone was counted a few times. The genes are TRBV7-2 and TRBJ2-6; D is uncertain. V lost 5 bases, J lost 0 bases, and 5 bases lay in between. This CDR3 has 14 amino acids. Germline V gene lookup returns CDR1 SGHTA and CDR2 FQGNSA. The CDR3 region is CASSPLSGANVLTF. As DNA, the CDR3 is TGTGCCAGCAGCCCCCTCTCTGGGGCCAACGTCCTGACTTTC.

The J gene is TRBJ1-5, the V gene TRBV19; no firm D call. CDR1 and CDR2 (germline): LNHDA, SQIVND (reference sequence). This CDR3 region has 13 residues. The V end lost 3 bases, the J end lost 3 bases, and 6 bases lay between the germline ends. In DNA form, the CDR3 reads TGTGCCAGTAGTATTGCAGTCAATCAGCCCCAGCATTTT. As protein: CASSIAVNQPQHF.

This chain connects TRBV6-1 to TRBJ1-5, with a tentative D call TRBD1 (6 bases). Trimming left V 4 bases short and J 1 base short, with 14 bases between. Germline assignment: CDR1 MNHNS and CDR2 SASEGT. This CDR3 contains 16 residues. The DNA for the CDR3 is TGTGCCAGCAGTGTAGGAGGAACAGGGAGCAATCAGCCCCAGCATTTT. As protein: CASSVGGTGSNQPQHF.